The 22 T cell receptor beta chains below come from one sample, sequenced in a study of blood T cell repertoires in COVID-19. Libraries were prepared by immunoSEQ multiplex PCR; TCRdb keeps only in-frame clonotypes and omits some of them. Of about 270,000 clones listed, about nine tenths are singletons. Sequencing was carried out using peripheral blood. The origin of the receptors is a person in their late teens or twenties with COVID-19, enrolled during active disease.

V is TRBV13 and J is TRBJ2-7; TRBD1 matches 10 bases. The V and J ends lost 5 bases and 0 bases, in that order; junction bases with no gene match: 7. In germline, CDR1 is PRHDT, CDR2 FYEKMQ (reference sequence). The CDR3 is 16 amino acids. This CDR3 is CASSTGQGVYSYEQYF. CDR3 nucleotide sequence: TGTGCCAGCAGCACCGGACAGGGGGTATACTCCTACGAGCAGTACTTC.

Written as DNA, the CDR3 is TGTGCCAGCAGTTACTCGGAGGGAGGAAATGAGCAGTTCTTC. The encoded protein is CASSYSEGGNEQFF. The rearrangement links TRBV6-5 to TRBJ2-1, with a possible D match to TRBD2 (6 bases). This CDR3 contains 14 residues. In germline, CDR1 is MNHEY, CDR2 SVGAGI. V lost 0 bases and J lost 7, with 10 bases in between.

CDR3 residues: CASRSDRVDGGYGYTF. In DNA, the CDR3 is TGTGCCAGCAGATCGGACAGGGTAGATGGTGGCTATGGCTACACCTTC. The chain is built from TRBV27 and TRBJ1-2; 8 nucleotides agree with TRBD1. The CDR3 extends over 16 amino acids. V was pared by 6 bases and J by 4 bases, with 13 bases of the junction left unmatched. Per the germline V gene, CDR1 is MNHEY and CDR2 is SMNVEV (reference sequence).

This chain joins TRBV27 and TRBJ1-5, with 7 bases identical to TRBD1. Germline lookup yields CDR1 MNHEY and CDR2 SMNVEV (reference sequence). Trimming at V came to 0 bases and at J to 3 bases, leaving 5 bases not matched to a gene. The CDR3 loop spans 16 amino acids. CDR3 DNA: TGTGCCAGCAGTTTATCGGCGGGACAGCACAATCAGCCCCAGCATTTT. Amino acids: CASSLSAGQHNQPQHF.

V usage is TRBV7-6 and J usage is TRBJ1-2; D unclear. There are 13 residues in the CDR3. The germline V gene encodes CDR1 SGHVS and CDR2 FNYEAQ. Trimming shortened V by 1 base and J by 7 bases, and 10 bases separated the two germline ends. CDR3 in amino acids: CASSLGGGSGYTF. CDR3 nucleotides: TGTGCCAGCAGCTTAGGTGGCGGCTCTGGCTACACCTTC.

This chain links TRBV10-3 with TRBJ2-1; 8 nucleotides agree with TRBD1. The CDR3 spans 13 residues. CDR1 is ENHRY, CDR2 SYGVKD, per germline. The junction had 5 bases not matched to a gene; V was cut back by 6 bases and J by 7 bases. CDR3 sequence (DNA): TGTGCCATCAGAGGACAGGGAGGAAATGAGCAGTTCTTC. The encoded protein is CAIRGQGGNEQFF.

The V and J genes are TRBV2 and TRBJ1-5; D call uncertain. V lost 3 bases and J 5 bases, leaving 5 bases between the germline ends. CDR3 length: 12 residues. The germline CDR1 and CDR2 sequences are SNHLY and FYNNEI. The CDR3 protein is CASSETYQPQHF. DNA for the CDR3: TGTGCCAGCAGTGAGACTTATCAGCCCCAGCATTTT.

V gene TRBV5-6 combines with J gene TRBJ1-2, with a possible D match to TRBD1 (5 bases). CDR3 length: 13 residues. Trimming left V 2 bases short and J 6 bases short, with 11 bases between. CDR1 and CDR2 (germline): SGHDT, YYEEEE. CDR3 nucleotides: TGTGCCAGCAGCTTAGGGGTTTTAAATGGCTACACCTTC. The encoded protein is CASSLGVLNGYTF.

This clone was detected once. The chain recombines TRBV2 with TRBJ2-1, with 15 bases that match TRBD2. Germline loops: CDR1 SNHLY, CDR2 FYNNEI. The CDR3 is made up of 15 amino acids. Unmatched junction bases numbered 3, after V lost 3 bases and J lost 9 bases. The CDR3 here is CASSEGLAGGVEQFF. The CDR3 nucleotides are TGTGCCAGCAGTGAGGGACTAGCGGGAGGTGTTGAGCAGTTCTTC.

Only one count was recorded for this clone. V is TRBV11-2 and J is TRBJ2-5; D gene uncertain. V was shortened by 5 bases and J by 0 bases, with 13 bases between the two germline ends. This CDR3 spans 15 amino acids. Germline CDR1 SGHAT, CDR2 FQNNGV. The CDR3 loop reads CASSPYLGDQETQYF. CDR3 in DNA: TGTGCCAGCAGCCCATATTTGGGCGACCAAGAGACCCAGTACTTC.

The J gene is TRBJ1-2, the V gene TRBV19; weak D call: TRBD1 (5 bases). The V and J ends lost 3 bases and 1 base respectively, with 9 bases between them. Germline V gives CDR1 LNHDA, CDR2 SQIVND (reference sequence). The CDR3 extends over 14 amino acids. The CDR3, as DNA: TGTGCCAGTAGTATCTCCCAGGGTAACTATGGCTACACCTTC. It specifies CASSISQGNYGYTF.

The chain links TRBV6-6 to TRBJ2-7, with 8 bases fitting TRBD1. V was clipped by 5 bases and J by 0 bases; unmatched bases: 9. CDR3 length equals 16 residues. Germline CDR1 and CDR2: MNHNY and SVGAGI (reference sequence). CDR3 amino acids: CASSLTGTGSSYEQYF. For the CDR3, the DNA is TGTGCCAGCAGTCTTACCGGGACAGGAAGCTCCTACGAGCAGTACTTC.

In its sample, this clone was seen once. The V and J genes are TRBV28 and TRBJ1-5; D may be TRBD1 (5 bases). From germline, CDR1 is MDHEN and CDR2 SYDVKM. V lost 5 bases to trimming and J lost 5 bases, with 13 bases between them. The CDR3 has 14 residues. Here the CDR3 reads CASSLGGDYQPQHF. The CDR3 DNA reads TGTGCCAGCAGTCTCGGAGGGGACTATCAGCCCCAGCATTTT.

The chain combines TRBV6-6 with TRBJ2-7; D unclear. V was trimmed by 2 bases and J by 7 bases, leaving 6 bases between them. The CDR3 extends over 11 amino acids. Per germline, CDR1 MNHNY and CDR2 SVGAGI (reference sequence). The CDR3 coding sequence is TGTGCCAGCAGTTACACGCAGGAGCAGTACTTC. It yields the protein CASSYTQEQYF.

The CDR3 nucleotides read TGTGCCAGCCAACCGACAGGGAGTCCCTCTGGAAACACCATATATTTT. Translation: CASQPTGSPSGNTIYF. The rearrangement links TRBV25-1 to TRBJ1-3; TRBD1 agrees at 7 bases. The CDR3 covers 16 residues. Per the germline V gene, CDR1 is MGHDK and CDR2 is SYGVNS. The V gene end was trimmed by 8 bases and the J gene end by 0 bases; junction bases not matched to a gene: 10.

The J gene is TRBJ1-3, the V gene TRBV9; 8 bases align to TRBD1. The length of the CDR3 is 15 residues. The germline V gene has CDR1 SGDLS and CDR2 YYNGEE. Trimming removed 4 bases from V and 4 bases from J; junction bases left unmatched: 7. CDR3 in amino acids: CASSPRTGTGNTIYF. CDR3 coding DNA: TGTGCCAGCAGCCCTAGGACAGGGACAGGAAACACCATATATTTT.

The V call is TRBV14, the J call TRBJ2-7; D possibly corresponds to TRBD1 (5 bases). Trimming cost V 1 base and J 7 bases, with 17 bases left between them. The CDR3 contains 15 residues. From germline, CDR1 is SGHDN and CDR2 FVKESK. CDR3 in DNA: TGTGCCAGCAGCCAAGGGGCAGGGTTGTTTCTGGAGCAGTACTTC. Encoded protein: CASSQGAGLFLEQYF.

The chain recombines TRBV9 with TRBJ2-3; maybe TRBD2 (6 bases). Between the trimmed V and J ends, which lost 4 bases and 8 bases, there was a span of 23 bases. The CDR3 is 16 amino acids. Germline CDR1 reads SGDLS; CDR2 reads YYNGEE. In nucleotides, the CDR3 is TGTGCCAGCAGCCCCAGTCAGTGGGAGGTTCCGGCTACGCAGTATTTT. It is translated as CASSPSQWEVPATQYF.

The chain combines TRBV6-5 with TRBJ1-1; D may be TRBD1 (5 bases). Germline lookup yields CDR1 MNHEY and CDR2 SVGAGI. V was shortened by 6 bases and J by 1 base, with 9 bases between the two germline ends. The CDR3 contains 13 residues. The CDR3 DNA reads TGTGCCAGCAGGTCCCAGGGGAACACTGAAGCTTTCTTT. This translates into CASRSQGNTEAFF.

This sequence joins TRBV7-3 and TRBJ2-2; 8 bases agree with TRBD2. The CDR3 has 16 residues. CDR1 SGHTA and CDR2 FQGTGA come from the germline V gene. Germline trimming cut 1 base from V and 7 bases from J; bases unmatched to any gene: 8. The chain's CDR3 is CASSLMGLAGSGELFF. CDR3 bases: TGTGCCAGCAGCTTAATGGGCCTAGCGGGCAGCGGGGAGCTGTTTTTT.

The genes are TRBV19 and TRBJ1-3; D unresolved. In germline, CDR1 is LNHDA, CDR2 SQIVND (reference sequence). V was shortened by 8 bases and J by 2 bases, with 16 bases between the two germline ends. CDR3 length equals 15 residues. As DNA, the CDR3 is TGTGCCAGTCTTTGGGTTGGGCACCCTGGAAACACCATATATTTT. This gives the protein CASLWVGHPGNTIYF.

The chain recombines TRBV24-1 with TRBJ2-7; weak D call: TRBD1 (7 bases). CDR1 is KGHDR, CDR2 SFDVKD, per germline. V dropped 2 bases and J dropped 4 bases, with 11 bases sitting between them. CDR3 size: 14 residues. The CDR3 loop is CATSDSQGRYEQYF. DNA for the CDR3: TGTGCCACCAGTGATTCACAGGGGAGGTACGAGCAGTACTTC.